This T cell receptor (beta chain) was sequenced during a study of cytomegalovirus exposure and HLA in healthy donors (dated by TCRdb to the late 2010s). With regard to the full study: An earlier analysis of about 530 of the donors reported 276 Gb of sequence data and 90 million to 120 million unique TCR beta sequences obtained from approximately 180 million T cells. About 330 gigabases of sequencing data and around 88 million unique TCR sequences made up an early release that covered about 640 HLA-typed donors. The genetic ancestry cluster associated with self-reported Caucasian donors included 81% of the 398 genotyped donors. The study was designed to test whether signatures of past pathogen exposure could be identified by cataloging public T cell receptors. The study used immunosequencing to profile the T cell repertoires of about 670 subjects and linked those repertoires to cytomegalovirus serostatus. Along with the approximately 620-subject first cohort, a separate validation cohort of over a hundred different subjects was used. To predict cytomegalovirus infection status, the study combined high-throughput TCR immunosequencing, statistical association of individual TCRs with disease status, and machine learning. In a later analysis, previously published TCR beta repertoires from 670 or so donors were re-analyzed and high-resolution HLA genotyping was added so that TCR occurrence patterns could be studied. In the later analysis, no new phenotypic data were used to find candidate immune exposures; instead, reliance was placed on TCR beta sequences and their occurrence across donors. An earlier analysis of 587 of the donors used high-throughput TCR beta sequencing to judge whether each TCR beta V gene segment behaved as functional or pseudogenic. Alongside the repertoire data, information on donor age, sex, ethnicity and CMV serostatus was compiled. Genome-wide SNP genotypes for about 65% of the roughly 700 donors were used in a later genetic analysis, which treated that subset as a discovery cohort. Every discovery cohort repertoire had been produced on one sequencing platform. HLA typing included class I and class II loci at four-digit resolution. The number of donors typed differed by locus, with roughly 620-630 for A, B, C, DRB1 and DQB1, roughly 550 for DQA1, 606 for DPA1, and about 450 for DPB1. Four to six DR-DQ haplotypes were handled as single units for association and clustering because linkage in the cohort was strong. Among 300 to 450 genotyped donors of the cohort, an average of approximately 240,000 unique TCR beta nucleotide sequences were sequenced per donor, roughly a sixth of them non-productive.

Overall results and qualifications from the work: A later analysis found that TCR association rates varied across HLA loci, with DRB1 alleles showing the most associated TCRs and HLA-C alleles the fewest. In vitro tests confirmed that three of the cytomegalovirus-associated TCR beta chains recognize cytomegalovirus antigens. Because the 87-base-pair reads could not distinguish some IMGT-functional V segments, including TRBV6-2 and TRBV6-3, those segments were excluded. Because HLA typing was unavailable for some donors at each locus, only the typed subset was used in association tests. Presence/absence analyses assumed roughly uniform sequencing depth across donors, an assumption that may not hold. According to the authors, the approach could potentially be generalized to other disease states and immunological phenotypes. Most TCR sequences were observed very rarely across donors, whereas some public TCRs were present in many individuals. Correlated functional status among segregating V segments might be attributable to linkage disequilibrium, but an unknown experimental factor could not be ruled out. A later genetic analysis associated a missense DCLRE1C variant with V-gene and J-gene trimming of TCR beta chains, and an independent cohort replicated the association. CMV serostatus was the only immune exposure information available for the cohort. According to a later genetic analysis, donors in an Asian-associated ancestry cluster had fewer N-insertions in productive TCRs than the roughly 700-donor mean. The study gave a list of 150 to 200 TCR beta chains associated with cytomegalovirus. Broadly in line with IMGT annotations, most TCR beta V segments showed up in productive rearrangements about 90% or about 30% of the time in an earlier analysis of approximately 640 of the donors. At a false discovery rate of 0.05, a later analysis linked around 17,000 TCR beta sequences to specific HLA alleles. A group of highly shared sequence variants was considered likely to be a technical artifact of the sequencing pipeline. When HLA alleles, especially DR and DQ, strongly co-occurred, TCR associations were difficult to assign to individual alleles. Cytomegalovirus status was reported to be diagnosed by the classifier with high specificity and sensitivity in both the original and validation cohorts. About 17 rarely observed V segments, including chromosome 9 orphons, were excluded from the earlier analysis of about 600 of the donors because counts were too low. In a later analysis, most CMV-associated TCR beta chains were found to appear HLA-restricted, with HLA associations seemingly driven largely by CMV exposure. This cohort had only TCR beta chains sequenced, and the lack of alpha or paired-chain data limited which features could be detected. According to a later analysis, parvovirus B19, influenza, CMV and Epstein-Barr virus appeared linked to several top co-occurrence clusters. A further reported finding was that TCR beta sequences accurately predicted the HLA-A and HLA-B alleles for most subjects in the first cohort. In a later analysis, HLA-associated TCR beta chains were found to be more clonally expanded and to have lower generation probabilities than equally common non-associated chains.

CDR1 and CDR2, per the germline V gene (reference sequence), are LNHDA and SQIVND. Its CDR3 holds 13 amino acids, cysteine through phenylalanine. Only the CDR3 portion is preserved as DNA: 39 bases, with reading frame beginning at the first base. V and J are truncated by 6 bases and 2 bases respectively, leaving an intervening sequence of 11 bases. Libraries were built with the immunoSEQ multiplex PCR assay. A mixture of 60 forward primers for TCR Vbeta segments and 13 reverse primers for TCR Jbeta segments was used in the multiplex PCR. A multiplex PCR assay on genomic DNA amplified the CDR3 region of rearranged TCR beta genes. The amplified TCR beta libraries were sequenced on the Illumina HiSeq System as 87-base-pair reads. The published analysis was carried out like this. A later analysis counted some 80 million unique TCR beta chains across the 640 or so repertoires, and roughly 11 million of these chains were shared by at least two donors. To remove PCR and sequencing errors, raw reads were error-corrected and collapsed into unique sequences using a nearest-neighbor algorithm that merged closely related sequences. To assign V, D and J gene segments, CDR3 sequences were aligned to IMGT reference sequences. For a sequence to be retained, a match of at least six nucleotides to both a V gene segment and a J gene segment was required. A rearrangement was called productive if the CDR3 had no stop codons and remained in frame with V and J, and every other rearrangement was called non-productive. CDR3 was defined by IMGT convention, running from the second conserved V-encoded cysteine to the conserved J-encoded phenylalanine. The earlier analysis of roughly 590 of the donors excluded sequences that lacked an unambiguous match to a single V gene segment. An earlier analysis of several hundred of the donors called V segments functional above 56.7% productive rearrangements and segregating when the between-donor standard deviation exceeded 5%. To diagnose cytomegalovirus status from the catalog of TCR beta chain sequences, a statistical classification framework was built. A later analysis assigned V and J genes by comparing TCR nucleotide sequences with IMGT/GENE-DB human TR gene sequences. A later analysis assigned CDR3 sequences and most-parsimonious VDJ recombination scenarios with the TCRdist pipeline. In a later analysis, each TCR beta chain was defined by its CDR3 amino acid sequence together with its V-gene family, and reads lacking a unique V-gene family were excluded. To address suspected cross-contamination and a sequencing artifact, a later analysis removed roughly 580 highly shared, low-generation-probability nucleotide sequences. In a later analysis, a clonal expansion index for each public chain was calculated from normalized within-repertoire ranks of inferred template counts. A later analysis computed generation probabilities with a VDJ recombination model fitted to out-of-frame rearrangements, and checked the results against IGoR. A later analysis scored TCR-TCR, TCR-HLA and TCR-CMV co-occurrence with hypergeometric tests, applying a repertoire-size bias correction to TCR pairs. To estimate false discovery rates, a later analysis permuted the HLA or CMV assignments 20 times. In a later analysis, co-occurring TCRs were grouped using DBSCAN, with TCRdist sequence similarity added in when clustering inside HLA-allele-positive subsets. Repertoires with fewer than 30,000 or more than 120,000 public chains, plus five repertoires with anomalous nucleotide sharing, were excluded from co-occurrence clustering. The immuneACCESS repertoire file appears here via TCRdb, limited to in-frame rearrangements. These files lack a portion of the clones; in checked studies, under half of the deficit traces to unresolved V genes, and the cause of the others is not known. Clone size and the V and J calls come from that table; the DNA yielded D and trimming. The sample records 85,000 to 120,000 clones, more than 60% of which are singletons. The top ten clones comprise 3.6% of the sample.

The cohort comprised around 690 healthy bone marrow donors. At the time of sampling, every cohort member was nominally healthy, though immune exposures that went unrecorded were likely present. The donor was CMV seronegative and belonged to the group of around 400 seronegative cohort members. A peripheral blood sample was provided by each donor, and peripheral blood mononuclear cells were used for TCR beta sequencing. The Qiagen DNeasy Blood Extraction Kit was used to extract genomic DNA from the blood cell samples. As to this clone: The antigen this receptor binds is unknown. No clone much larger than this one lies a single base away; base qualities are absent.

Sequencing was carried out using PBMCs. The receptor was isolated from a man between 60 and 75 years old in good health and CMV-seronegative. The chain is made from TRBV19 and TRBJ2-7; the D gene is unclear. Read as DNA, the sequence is TGTGCCAGTAGCCGAGAACAGACCTACGAGCAGTACTTC. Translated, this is CASSREQTYEQYF.